These 10 T cell receptor beta chains were all obtained from the same sample, sequenced in a study of blood T cells in healthy people across ages. Primed by a sample-barcoded 5' primer and a J-beta primer mix, a second PCR proceeded for roughly 7 to 11 cycles. Each CDR3 protein gets one entry after TCRdb re-called the 5' RACE reads with MiXCR. This sample has hundreds of thousands of distinct CDR3 sequences, with about 61% found just once. The source material was blood. The receptors derive from a man aged 35-49 years in good health.

The chain has TRBV4-3 and TRBJ2-5; the D gene is possibly TRBD1 (6 bases). The V end was cut by 3 bases, the J end by 4 bases, with 15 bases between. Germline CDR1 LGHNA, CDR2 YSLEER. This CDR3 spans 15 amino acids. The CDR3 DNA sequence: TGCGCCAGCAGCCAGGGTACAGGGCCTGGAGAGACCCAGTACTTC. Amino acid sequence: CASSQGTGPGETQYF.

J is TRBJ2-3 and V is TRBV4-2; perhaps D is TRBD1 or TRBD2 (5 bases each). The CDR3 is 17 residues long. The ends were cut back, 1 base at V and 2 bases at J, with 16 bases in the middle. Germline CDR1 reads LGHNA; CDR2 reads YNFKEQ. CDR3 DNA: TGTGCCAGCAGCCAAGTCGCGAGGGGACGCCACACAGATACGCAGTATTTT. Translated: CASSQVARGRHTDTQYF.

The chain is built from TRBV24-1 and TRBJ2-2, with unresolved D. Trimming cost V 4 bases and J 3 bases, with 8 bases left between them. CDR3 length equals 14 residues. CDR1 and CDR2 from the germline V gene are KGHDR and SFDVKD. This CDR3 reads CATSETGHTGELFF. The CDR3, as DNA: TGTGCCACCAGTGAAACCGGACACACCGGGGAGCTGTTTTTT.

V is TRBV11-2 and J is TRBJ2-6; a weak D match, TRBD1 (5 bases). CDR3 length equals 15 residues. Trimming cost V 8 bases and J 0 bases, with 11 bases left between them. Germline loops: CDR1 SGHAT, CDR2 FQNNGV. The CDR3 is CASGAINSGANVLTF. For the CDR3, the DNA is TGTGCCAGCGGGGCAATAAACTCTGGGGCCAACGTCCTGACTTTC.

In this sample, this clonotype turned up a few times. A read error may be the cause here, since a much bigger clone is one base away. This chain links TRBV25-1 with TRBJ2-1, with TRBD2 matching 8 bases. V shed 1 base, J shed 10 bases, and the junction held 9 bases outside the gene matches. The CDR3 runs to 15 residues. Germline CDR1 and CDR2: MGHDK and SYGVNS. DNA for the CDR3: TGTGCCAGCAGTGAATCAGGCGGGAGGATCTTCGAGCAGTTCTTC. Protein: CASSESGGRIFEQFF.

This clonotype was detected ten times or more. CDR3 in DNA: TGCGCCAGCAGCCAAGTGGGCGGCTTCACAGATACGCAGTATTTT. It codes for CASSQVGGFTDTQYF. The chain has TRBV4-3 and TRBJ2-3; no clear D gene. The germline CDR1 and CDR2 sequences are LGHNA and YSLEER. The CDR3 is 15 residues long. Trimming removed 1 base from V and 2 bases from J, with 10 bases in between.

This chain links TRBV6-1 with TRBJ2-5, with 8 bases lining up with TRBD1. The trim removed 5 bases at V and 11 bases at J, leaving 19 bases unmatched. The CDR3 extends over 16 amino acids. The germline CDR1 and CDR2 sequences are MNHNS and SASEGT. CDR3 in amino acids: CASSKDPGQEGNEQYF. The CDR3 bases are TGTGCCAGCAGTAAAGACCCGGGACAGGAGGGCAATGAGCAGTACTTC.

The chain links TRBV11-2 to TRBJ2-6, with D maybe TRBD2 (7 bases). The germline CDR1 and CDR2 sequences are SGHAT and FQNNGV. V lost 5 bases and J lost 3, with 11 bases in between. This CDR3 region has 15 residues. This chain's CDR3 is CASSRGADGANVLTF. The CDR3, as DNA: TGTGCCAGCAGCCGGGGGGCGGATGGGGCCAACGTCCTGACTTTC. Using reference TRBV11-2 and TRBJ2-6 for the parts outside the CDR3, the full variable domain is EAGVAQSPRYKIIEKRQSVAFWCNPISGHATLYWYQQILGQGPKLLIQFQNNGVVDDSQLPKDRFSAERLKGVDSTLKIQPAKLEDSAVYLCASSRGADGANVLTFGAGSRLTVL.

This clonotype has just a few counts. The gene calls are TRBV27 and TRBJ2-3; 9 positions agree with TRBD2. CDR1 MNHEY and CDR2 SMNVEV come from the germline V gene (reference sequence). Unmatched junction bases numbered 8, after V lost 2 bases and J lost 5 bases. The CDR3 length is 16 residues. The CDR3 reads CASSLRRGGAQDTQYF. CDR3 nucleotides: TGTGCCAGCAGTTTAAGGCGGGGGGGGGCCCAAGATACGCAGTATTTT.

This chain links TRBV4-2 with TRBJ2-4; TRBD1 might be the D (5 bases). Matching the DNA end better, TRBJ2-7 makes the J call doubtful. Per germline, CDR1 LGHNA and CDR2 YNFKEQ. The CDR3 length is 17 residues. CDR3 residues: CASSQDGWGARTYEQYF. The CDR3 DNA follows: TGTGCCAGCAGCCAAGATGGCTGGGGCGCTCGAACCTACGAGCAGTACTTC.